These 16 T cell receptor beta chains share one sample of origin, sequenced in a study of cytomegalovirus exposure and HLA in healthy donors (dated by TCRdb to the late 2010s). Library construction relied on the immunoSEQ multiplex PCR assay. The multiplex PCR relied on a mix of 60 forward primers for TCR Vbeta segments and 13 reverse primers for TCR Jbeta segments. In its TCRdb copy, this immuneACCESS table keeps in-frame sequences only and misses some clones. Where compared with another copy, unresolved V genes explain less than half of these, and the others have no known cause. For this sample there are some 76,000 clones; about nine tenths appear just once. Clones ranked in the top ten supply roughly 2% of the sample. The sample was PBMCs. Every receptor here comes from a woman aged 30 to 39 in good health and CMV-seronegative.

J is TRBJ2-1 and V is TRBV14; possible D gene TRBD1, 5 bases. V lost 1 base to trimming and J lost 6 bases, with 19 bases between them. The CDR3 is 17 amino acids. Germline V CDR1 and CDR2: SGHDN, FVKESK. The CDR3 coding sequence is TGTGCCAGCAGCCAAGGGTCGAGGACACTACCCCCCAATGAGCAGTTCTTC. As protein: CASSQGSRTLPPNEQFF.

This chain uses TRBV4-3 with TRBJ1-2, with a possible D match to TRBD1 (6 bases). V was shortened by 0 bases and J by 4 bases, with 15 bases between the two germline ends. Germline values: CDR1 LGHNA, CDR2 YSLEER. The CDR3 extends over 16 amino acids. The CDR3 sequence: CASSQEGVRGSYGYTF. As DNA, the CDR3 is TGCGCCAGCAGCCAAGAGGGGGTAAGGGGGTCCTATGGCTACACCTTC.

V is TRBV6-6 and J is TRBJ2-1; 7 bases map to TRBD1. The CDR3 contains 16 residues. The junction had 2 bases not matched to a gene; V was cut back by 0 bases and J by 0 bases. CDR1 MNHNY and CDR2 SVGAGI come from the germline V gene (reference sequence). The CDR3 DNA reads TGTGCCAGCAGTTACTCGAGGGACAGCTCCTACAATGAGCAGTTCTTC. Its protein product is CASSYSRDSSYNEQFF.

V and J are TRBV14 and TRBJ2-1, with D hard to call. Germline V lookup: CDR1 SGHDN, CDR2 FVKESK. V shed 4 bases and J shed 6 bases, with 13 bases lying between them. The CDR3 covers 14 residues. CDR3 amino acids: CASSPVGRINEQFF. The CDR3 DNA reads as TGTGCCAGCAGCCCGGTCGGCAGGATCAATGAGCAGTTCTTC.

The V call is TRBV11-1, the J call TRBJ2-1; 14 bases are shared with TRBD2. The germline gives CDR1 SGHAT, CDR2 FQDESV (reference sequence). CDR3 length: 17 residues. V shed 5 bases and J 8 bases; nucleotides not matched to a gene: 11. CDR3: CASSADTGLAGVHEQFF. The CDR3 DNA reads as TGTGCCAGCAGCGCTGACACGGGACTAGCGGGAGTGCATGAGCAGTTCTTC.

The chain is built from TRBV7-9 and TRBJ1-2; the match to TRBD1 covers 8 bases. Germline trimming cut 5 bases from V and 2 bases from J; bases unmatched to any gene: 4. Germline loops: CDR1 SEHNR, CDR2 FQNEAQ (reference sequence). The CDR3 consists of 14 residues. Here the CDR3 reads CASSPGQANYGYTF. CDR3 coding DNA: TGTGCCAGCAGCCCGGGACAGGCCAACTATGGCTACACCTTC. The full variable domain, its missing parts supplied by reference TRBV7-9 and TRBJ1-2, is DTGVSQNPRHKITKRGQNVTFRCDPISEHNRLYWYRQTLGQGPEFLTYFQNEAQLEKSRLLSDRFSAERPKGSFSTLEIQRTEQGDSAMYLCASSPGQANYGYTFGSGTRLTVV.

This sequence joins TRBV5-1 and TRBJ2-5; 8 bases line up with TRBD2. The J segment lost 5 bases and the V segment lost 4 bases, leaving 7 bases of the junction unmatched. Per the germline V gene, CDR1 is SGHRS and CDR2 is YFSETQ. CDR3 length: 14 residues. The CDR3 DNA reads as TGCGCCAGCAGCGGGGGGACTAGTAGGGAGACCCAGTACTTC. The encoded protein is CASSGGTSRETQYF.

The CDR3 bases are TGTGCCAGCAAACCACAGGGGGGAGAGGGTGAGCAGTTCTTC. Protein: CASKPQGGEGEQFF. J is TRBJ2-1 and V is TRBV6-6; 8 bases line up with TRBD1. The CDR3 spans 14 residues. V lost 7 bases, J lost 9 bases, and 11 bases stayed unmatched. The germline V gene has CDR1 MNHNY and CDR2 SVGAGI (reference sequence).

This clone occurred once. The chain uses TRBV15 and TRBJ1-5; D not resolved. V shed 4 bases and J shed 2 bases, with 21 bases lying between them. Germline V lookup: CDR1 LNHNV, CDR2 YYDKDF (reference sequence). The CDR3 has 18 amino acids. As DNA, the CDR3 is TGTGCCACCAGCATAAACGGCGGCCCCGGGTGGGGCAATCAGCCCCAGCATTTT. Translating it yields CATSINGGPGWGNQPQHF.

The gene calls are TRBV30 and TRBJ2-3; possible D gene TRBD1, 6 bases. The CDR3 runs to 14 residues. Looked up from germline, CDR1 is GTSNPN and CDR2 is SVGIG (reference sequence). V lost 1 base to trimming and J lost 0 bases, with 8 bases between them. The CDR3 reads CAWSGQGSTDTQYF. The CDR3 DNA follows: TGTGCCTGGAGTGGGCAGGGGAGCACAGATACGCAGTATTTT.

The gene calls are TRBV4-1 and TRBJ1-2, with D possibly TRBD1 on 6 matching bases. CDR3 length: 16 residues. Germline-derived CDR1 and CDR2 are MGHRA and YSYEKL. With 3 bases removed from V and 2 bases from J, the gap between germline ends came to 16 bases. CDR3: CASSHNGRDTNYGYTF. The CDR3 DNA sequence: TGCGCCAGCAGCCACAACGGACGGGACACCAACTATGGCTACACCTTC.

This clone was counted once. The V call is TRBV7-6, the J call TRBJ2-5, with TRBD1 identical over 9 bases. The ends lost 0 bases at V and 3 bases at J; junction bases unmatched: 8. Germline V lookup: CDR1 SGHVS, CDR2 FNYEAQ. The CDR3 consists of 17 residues. The chain's CDR3 is CASSLAVGTGREETQYF. The CDR3 DNA follows: TGTGCCAGCAGCTTAGCTGTCGGGACAGGGCGGGAAGAGACCCAGTACTTC.

This clone was recorded once. The V and J genes are TRBV5-1 and TRBJ2-1; TRBD1 is a possible D gene (5 bases). Germline-derived CDR1 and CDR2 are SGHRS and YFSETQ. Trimming took off 0 bases at V and 8 bases at J, with 9 bases between the two ends. The CDR3 length is 13 residues. The chain's CDR3 is CASSLETAHEQFF. As DNA, the CDR3 is TGCGCCAGCAGCTTGGAGACAGCTCATGAGCAGTTCTTC.

For the CDR3, the DNA is TGTGCCAGCAGCTCCCAGCGGAGTCCTGTTTACAATGAGCAGTTCTTC. Translated: CASSSQRSPVYNEQFF. This chain joins TRBV7-2 and TRBJ2-1; maybe TRBD2 (5 bases). This CDR3 has 16 amino acids. In germline, CDR1 is SGHTA, CDR2 FQGNSA. V was cut by 4 bases and J by 4 bases, with 17 bases left in between.

The chain employs TRBV7-2 and TRBJ2-3; 12 nucleotides line up with TRBD2. Trimming at V came to 1 base and at J to 1 base, leaving 0 bases not matched to a gene. The CDR3 totals 16 residues. CDR1 and CDR2 from the germline V gene are SGHTA and FQGNSA. CDR3 coding DNA: TGTGCCAGCAGCTTAGGGACTAGCGGGGGCACAGATACGCAGTATTTT. Translated: CASSLGTSGGTDTQYF.

The V call is TRBV19, the J call TRBJ1-3; D possibly corresponds to TRBD1 (5 bases). CDR1 is LNHDA, CDR2 SQIVND, per germline (reference sequence). V was shortened by 3 bases and J by 3 bases, with 9 bases between the two germline ends. CDR3 length equals 14 residues. The CDR3 here is CASSIPGGGNTIYF. Written as DNA, the CDR3 is TGTGCCAGTAGTATCCCGGGGGGTGGAAACACCATATATTTT.